This T cell receptor beta chain was retrieved from a study of T-cell memory formation after mild COVID-19. A note on this clonotype: What it binds is not known.

Study conclusions and caveats: Contracting clones localized mainly to CM and EM when CD4+ and mainly to EMRA when CD8+. Among clones contracting day 15 to 85, CD4/CD8 was balanced, whereas later expanders leaned CD4+. Certain responding clones were present in pre-infection memory, suggesting participation of cross-reactive memory.

CDR3 length equals 13 residues. CDR1 is LGHNA and CDR2 is YNFKEQ in the germline V gene. Trimming removed 0 bases from V and 7 bases from J, with 10 bases in between. The 5'RACE method, run with constant-segment primers, produced TCR alpha and TCR beta cDNA libraries (carrying sample barcodes and UMIs). From the 5' RACE reads, TCRdb called clonotypes with MiXCR, one entry per CDR3 protein. The table includes about 350,000 distinct CDR3 sequences, roughly an eighth detected once. J is TRBJ2-7 and V is TRBV4-2; D is undetermined. This receptor was obtained from a man between 18 and 29 years old who had mild COVID-19 (a few samples of this study predate the infection). Cell type and time point are not known. Sequencing was done on a sample of PBMCs or a T cell subset sorted from them (not recorded which). The CDR3 loop is CASSQDLGREQYV. The CDR3 nucleotides read TGTGCCAGCAGCCAAGATCTCGGACGGGAGCAGTACGTC.